This TCR beta chain was observed in a study of shared clonotypes between healthy human individuals. As handled by the study authors: ImmunoSEQ supplied junction-only sequences lacking quality scores, so filtering was different. TCRdb's copy holds only in-frame clones and misses some; the assay was immunoSEQ multiplex PCR. The V and J calls and clone size come from that table; D and trimming were worked out from the DNA. The sample includes about 2.4 million clones, 90% to 95% of them seen just once. Germline V gene sequence: CDR1 SNHLY, CDR2 FYNNEI. V was shortened by 6 bases and J by 0 bases, with 11 bases between the two germline ends. The CDR3 has 14 residues.

The genes are TRBV2 and TRBJ1-2; maybe TRBD1 (5 bases). The TCR originated in a man aged 18 to 35 in good health. The sample taken for sequencing was naive CD4+ T cells sorted from blood. As for subset: CD45RA+ positively selected. The CDR3 DNA reads TGTGCCAGCAGCTCAGGGATAGCTAACTATGGCTACACCTTC. Translated: CASSSGIANYGYTF. Full variable domain (remainder filled in from reference TRBV2 and TRBJ1-2): EPEVTQTPSHQVTQMGQEVILRCVPISNHLYFYWYRQILGQKVEFLVSFYNNEISEKSEIFDDQFSVERPDGSNFTLKIRSTKLEDSAMYFCASSSGIANYGYTFGSGTRLTVV.